These 14 T cell receptor beta chains share one sample of origin, sequenced in a study of a mutant IDH1 vaccine in newly diagnosed glioma. Produced via immunoSEQ multiplex PCR; TCRdb's table is partial and in-frame only. Of some 33,000 clones listed, roughly 75% were seen once; the top ten hold 11%. These receptors have no identified antigens. The sample's time point: week 35, safety follow-up. In the vaccine, a single dose held 300 ug of the mutant IDH1 20-mer peptide, along with topical imiquimod. Here the sequenced sample was PBMCs, taken from a glioma patient whose treatment included an IDH1 peptide vaccine. These receptors originate from a middle-aged woman with glioma.

The V and J genes are TRBV7-2 and TRBJ2-3; 14 nucleotides line up with TRBD2. From germline, CDR1 is SGHTA and CDR2 FQGNSA. V lost 1 base to trimming and J lost 3 bases; unmatched junction nucleotides: 6. The CDR3 spans 18 residues. The chain's CDR3 is CASSLGLAGGGLTDTQYF. The CDR3 DNA is TGTGCCAGCAGCTTAGGACTAGCGGGGGGGGGCTTAACAGATACGCAGTATTTT.

In its sample, this clone was seen once. At one end, the junction sequence differs from germline, possibly due to a read error. The V gene is TRBV7-7, the J gene TRBJ2-1; the match to TRBD2 covers 12 bases. This CDR3 has 16 amino acids. In germline, CDR1 is SSHAT, CDR2 FNYEAQ (reference sequence). Here the CDR3 DNA reads TGTGCTAGCAGCTTAGAACTAGCGGGGGGCTACAATGAGCAGTTCTTC. The encoded protein is CASSLELAGGYNEQFF.

The rearrangement uses TRBV19 and TRBJ1-5; D unresolved. Trimming removed 2 bases from V and 0 bases from J, with 8 bases in between. This CDR3 comprises 15 residues. Germline-derived CDR1 and CDR2 are LNHDA and SQIVND (reference sequence). The chain's CDR3 is CASSIQLYSNQPQHF. Written as DNA, the CDR3 is TGTGCCAGTAGTATACAGCTGTATAGCAATCAGCCCCAGCATTTT.

The chain couples TRBV30 to TRBJ1-6, with D possibly matching TRBD1 (6 bases). V gave up 4 bases and J gave up 8 bases, with 15 bases separating them. The CDR3 is made up of 14 amino acids. CDR1 and CDR2 from the germline V gene are GTSNPN and SVGIG (reference sequence). In DNA, the CDR3 is TGTGCCTGGACCCGGGGGGCGCGGGATTCACCCCTCCACTTT. It encodes CAWTRGARDSPLHF.

The chain has TRBV19 and TRBJ1-3; possible D gene TRBD1, 5 bases. The CDR3 totals 16 residues. CDR1 LNHDA and CDR2 SQIVND come from the germline V gene (reference sequence). Trimming removed 4 bases at V and 7 bases at J, with 20 bases between. DNA for the CDR3: TGTGCCAGTAGTACACAGGCGGTAATGGTTCAGAACACCATATATTTT. As protein: CASSTQAVMVQNTIYF.

The chain links TRBV9 to TRBJ2-3; D may match TRBD1 or TRBD2 (6 bases each). With 7 bases removed from V and 4 bases from J, the gap between germline ends came to 13 bases. The germline V gene has CDR1 SGDLS and CDR2 YYNGEE. CDR3 length: 13 amino acids. CDR3 nucleotides: TGTGCCAGCGACCCGGGGGCCGCAGATACGCAGTATTTT. This sequence encodes CASDPGAADTQYF.

This sequence joins TRBV5-1 and TRBJ1-1; D remains ambiguous. The CDR3 contains 15 residues. Trimming stripped 1 base from V and 0 bases from J, with 10 bases between. Germline CDR1 SGHRS, CDR2 YFSETQ. The CDR3 is CASSLTLTVNTEAFF. CDR3 DNA sequence: TGCGCCAGCAGCTTGACCCTAACCGTGAACACTGAAGCTTTCTTT.

The chain links TRBV7-2 to TRBJ2-4, with TRBD1 matching over 7 bases. Germline-derived CDR1 and CDR2 are SGHTA and FQGNSA. This CDR3 spans 15 amino acids. V trimming: 5 bases; J trimming: 0 bases; junction bases outside the gene matches: 4. DNA for the CDR3: TGTGCCAGCAGCCCTCGGACAGGAGCCAAAAACATTCAGTACTTC. It codes for CASSPRTGAKNIQYF. Full variable domain (outside the CDR3, taken from reference TRBV7-2 and TRBJ2-4): GAGVSQSPSNKVTEKGKDVELRCDPISGHTALYWYRQSLGQGLEFLIYFQGNSAPDKSGLPSDRFSAERTGGSVSTLTIQRTQQEDSAVYLCASSPRTGAKNIQYFGAGTRLSVL.

The rearrangement uses TRBV7-3 and TRBJ1-2, with 10 bases fitting TRBD1. The CDR3 is made up of 13 amino acids. Germline CDR1 SGHTA, CDR2 FQGTGA. The V segment lost 5 bases and the J segment 10 bases; nucleotides outside the gene matches: 7. The CDR3 bases are TGTGCCAGCAGCCTAGACAGGGGGCTTGACTACACCTTC. Amino acids: CASSLDRGLDYTF.

The sample holds a few counts of this clone. J is TRBJ1-1 and V is TRBV7-2; no definite D call. The germline V and J ends were trimmed by 0 bases and 7 bases, with 9 bases remaining between them. This CDR3 is 13 amino acids long. Germline lookup yields CDR1 SGHTA and CDR2 FQGNSA. CDR3 amino acids: CASSLALEFEAFF. CDR3 DNA sequence: TGTGCCAGCAGCTTAGCGTTGGAATTTGAAGCTTTCTTT.

This clone was recorded only once. The chain is built from TRBV7-2 and TRBJ2-1; 9 bases fit TRBD2. This CDR3 is 16 amino acids long. Germline assignment: CDR1 SGHTA and CDR2 FQGNSA. The junction had 7 bases not matched to a gene; V was cut back by 0 bases and J by 7 bases. The CDR3 bases are TGTGCCAGCAGCTTAGCGGGGCTAGCGGGGAGGAATGAGCAGTTCTTC. Translated, it gives CASSLAGLAGRNEQFF. The whole variable domain, remainder taken from reference TRBV7-2 and TRBJ2-1, is GAGVSQSPSNKVTEKGKDVELRCDPISGHTALYWYRQSLGQGLEFLIYFQGNSAPDKSGLPSDRFSAERTGGSVSTLTIQRTQQEDSAVYLCASSLAGLAGRNEQFFGPGTRLTVL.

The chain carries TRBV10-2 and TRBJ2-7; 10 bases line up with TRBD2. This CDR3 region has 14 residues. The V gene's germline CDR1 is WSHSY and CDR2 SAAADI. With 8 bases clipped from V and 3 bases from J, the junction kept 7 bases outside the gene matches. CDR3 sequence reads: CASLTSGNNYEQYF. CDR3 nucleotides: TGCGCCAGCCTTACTAGCGGGAACAACTACGAGCAGTACTTC.

V and J are TRBV2 and TRBJ2-7; 7 positions agree with TRBD2. The germline V gene has CDR1 SNHLY and CDR2 FYNNEI. J lost 6 bases, V lost 4 bases, and 3 bases had no gene match. This CDR3 has 12 residues. CDR3 sequence: CASSVGGVEQYF. CDR3 sequence (DNA): TGTGCCAGCAGTGTTGGGGGGGTCGAGCAGTACTTC.

The chain has TRBV10-2 and TRBJ2-7; D not certain. CDR3 length: 12 residues. V was clipped by 1 base and J by 1 base, with 2 bases between them. Germline loops: CDR1 WSHSY, CDR2 SAAADI. The CDR3 here is CASSEWSYEQYF. CDR3 DNA sequence: TGCGCCAGCAGTGAGTGGTCCTACGAGCAGTACTTC.